Given below is one T cell receptor (beta chain) in context. In this sample, this clone turned up once. Its recognized antigen is unknown. Base quality data are lacking; no much larger clone is found one base away. CD8 naive samples consisted of CD45RO-negative cells that were positively selected for CCR7, yielding a CD45RA+CCR7+ population without TemRA cells. The donors were healthy, HIV-negative adults with no recently reported acute infections or vaccinations. Only Caucasian adults living in Nashville, Tennessee, USA were represented among the donors. Blood was collected by leukapheresis, and PBMCs were isolated by Ficoll-Histopaque density gradient centrifugation and then cryopreserved in liquid nitrogen vapor phase. Analytical flow cytometry was used to check the purity and quantity of each magnetically sorted T cell population. Each sorted fraction had its genomic DNA isolated and then quantified by UV absorbance on a Nanodrop 2000c.

The data derive from a study of shared clonotypes between healthy human individuals (dated by TCRdb to 2018 to 2021). Describing the broader study: The cohort included three men and a couple of women between 18 and 49 years of age. Per donor, leukapheresis produced somewhere between about 0.9 and 9 billion PBMCs. To increase sequencing depth and limit assay-specific biases, different laboratories used diverse techniques to prepare libraries and sequence TCR repertoires. Per donor, three plates each were used for CD4 naive and CD4 memory, two for CD8 naive, and one for CD8 memory. The study deeply sequenced blood TCR repertoires of about five healthy adults to estimate repertoire size and the extent of clonotype sharing between individuals. The paper as a whole reports these results and caveats: Incomplete sequencing was indicated by rarefaction of sorted-subset datasets, despite the large sequencing depth. Roughly 5% of naive CD4, roughly 3.5% of naive CD8, approximately 2% of memory CD4, and 0.4% of memory CD8 clonotypes were shared across several donors. Compared with non-shared clonotypes, clonotypes shared by all four sorted-subset donors had higher generation probabilities. Naive subsets generally had larger estimated clonotype richness than memory subsets. The genetic and exposure-history diversity represented was limited by the small number of donors. Sampling was limited to blood, and TCR repertoires in tissue likely differ from TCR repertoires in blood. Pairwise subsampling led to the expectation that sequencing depth would affect the degree of clonotype sharing among donors.

Between the V and J ends, shortened by 3 bases and 3 bases respectively, the junction contains 12 bases. CDR1 and CDR2 are drawn from the germline V gene (reference sequence): MNHEY, SMNVEV. The cysteine opens and the phenylalanine closes a CDR3 of 14 amino acids. Solely the CDR3 DNA is kept, with 42 bases framed from the first base. Using the deep immunoSEQ assay, multiplex PCR amplified TCR CDR3 regions from genomic DNA. Extracted genomic DNA from each cell subset was spread evenly across all wells of several immunoSEQ 96-well plates, with each plate serving as a replicate. For sorted subsets, approximately 210 ng genomic DNA, equal to 30,000 or so T cell genomes, was loaded into each replicate PCR. Purified libraries were measured with a Qubit 3.0 fluorometer, size-checked on a Bioanalyzer 2100, and measured again with the KAPA Library Quantification kit. Each immunoSEQ 96-well plate was sequenced on its own single-read 150-cycle Illumina NextSeq 550 flow cell. On the authors' methods: Because the immunoSEQ output held only junctional sequences and lacked quality scores, the filtering could not match the filtering applied to full-length reads. To assign V/J genes and CDR3, sequences were annotated using PyIR, a Python wrapper for IgBLAST v1.9, with IMGT germline references. Reads were filtered out if the reads had weak V/J assignments (E-value above 1e-6), no CDR3, stop codons, out-of-frame junctions, or ambiguous translated residues. V3J clonotypes were defined as sequences sharing the same inferred V gene, J gene, and CDR3 amino acid sequence. To compute the percentage overlap between repertoires, the number of shared unique clonotypes was divided by the size of the smaller repertoire. RTK rarefaction, the Chao1 estimator, and Recon v2.1 estimates of unobserved clonotypes were used to assess repertoire richness. For all TCRbeta clonotypes obtained by the gDNA method from a few donors, generation probabilities were computed with OLGA. What TCRdb holds here is the immuneACCESS table cut down to in-frame rearrangements. Part of the clones is not present; checked against another copy, under half of the missing clones reflect an unresolved V gene, and the others are unexplained. The V and J calls and clone size were taken over from that table, and D and trimming were inferred from the DNA. The sample table lists about 820,000 clones, almost 95% of them with a count of one. The ten biggest clones cover nearly 25% of the sample.

Sequencing used naive CD8+ T cells sorted from blood. The intended sense of this specimen's cell subset or site label: CD45RA+CCR7+. The receptor chain draws on TRBV27 and TRBJ2-7; TRBD1 is a weak D gene call, 6 bases matching. The source of this sequence is a man aged 25-40 years in good health. The CDR3 is CASSLGRGDYEQYF. The DNA sequence is given as TGTGCCAGCAGTTTGGGCAGGGGTGACTACGAGCAGTACTTC.